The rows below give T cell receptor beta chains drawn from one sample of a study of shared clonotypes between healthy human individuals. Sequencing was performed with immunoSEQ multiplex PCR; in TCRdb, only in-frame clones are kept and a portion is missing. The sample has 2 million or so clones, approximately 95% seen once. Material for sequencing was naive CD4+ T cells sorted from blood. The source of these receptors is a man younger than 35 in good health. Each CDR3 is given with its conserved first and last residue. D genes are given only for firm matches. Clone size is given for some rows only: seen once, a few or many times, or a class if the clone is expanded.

TGTGCCAGCAGCGAACACTTGTTAACCGGGGAGCTGTTTTTT CASSEHLLTGELFF few TRBV9 - TRBJ2-2
TGTGCCGGCGGAACTAGCGGGAGACCTCCAGATACGCAGTATTTT CAGGTSGRPPDTQYF - TRBV7-2 TRBD2 TRBJ2-3
TGTGCCAGCAGTGCCCTAGGTGTTTCGACAGATACGCAGTATTTT CASSALGVSTDTQYF few TRBV5-6 - TRBJ2-3
TGTGCCTGGAGTCCACAGGGAGATAGCTACACCTTC CAWSPQGDSYTF - TRBV30 - TRBJ1-2
TGTGCCAGCAGCGCCGGGACAGTCTCTGGGGCCAACGTCCTGACTTTC CASSAGTVSGANVLTF - TRBV9 TRBD1 TRBJ2-6
TGTGCCAGCAGCTTAAGCGGCGGGGGGCATGAAAAACTGTTTTTT CASSLSGGGHEKLFF - TRBV11-2 - TRBJ1-4
TGTGCCAGCAGTGAAGTGAAGTCAACAACGGGAAACACCATATATTTT CASSEVKSTTGNTIYF once TRBV6-1 - TRBJ1-3
TGTGCCAGTAGTATCGCCGGGACACTGAATGAAAAACTGTTTTTT CASSIAGTLNEKLFF - TRBV19 - TRBJ1-4
TGTGCCAGCAGCCTCCGACTAGCGGTGGATGAGCAGTTCTTC CASSLRLAVDEQFF - TRBV13 TRBD2 TRBJ2-1
TGTGCCACCAGCACCTACAGGACTAGCGGGGACAATGAGCAGTTCTTC CATSTYRTSGDNEQFF once TRBV15 TRBD2 TRBJ2-1
TGTGCCAGCAGTGACCTCGCAGGGCGGGTGACCGGGGAGCTGTTTTTT CASSDLAGRVTGELFF - TRBV2 - TRBJ2-2
TGTGCCAGCAGCTTAAAAGGGGTGGGCACTGAAGCTTTCTTT CASSLKGVGTEAFF - TRBV7-3 - TRBJ1-1
TGTGCCAGCAGATTACCAGGACTCCAAACCGGGGAGCTGTTTTTT CASRLPGLQTGELFF once TRBV7-2 - TRBJ2-2
TGTGCCAGCGCCTTCCGGCCTAACAACTACGAGCAGTACTTC CASAFRPNNYEQYF once TRBV6-1 - TRBJ2-7
TGTGCCAGCAGCAGGGACTGCTGCACAGATACGCAGTATTTT CASSRDCCTDTQYF - TRBV21-1 - TRBJ2-3
TGTGCCAGCAGCTCTTTAACTTATACAGATACGCAGTATTTT CASSSLTYTDTQYF - TRBV7-2 - TRBJ2-3
TGCGCCAGCAGCAACAAAACAGGGAACACTGAAGCTTTCTTT CASSNKTGNTEAFF once TRBV5-1 - TRBJ1-1
TGCGCCAGCAGCTTGTCACGGGCTTCCTACGAGCAGTACTTC CASSLSRASYEQYF - TRBV5-1 - TRBJ2-7
TGTGCCTGGAGTATCCTCCTCAGGGCGGCAGATACGCAGTATTTT CAWSILLRAADTQYF - TRBV30 - TRBJ2-3
TGTGCTAGTGGTTCAAGCGGGGGGCCGCATGGCTACACCTTC CASGSSGGPHGYTF - TRBV12-5 - TRBJ1-2
TGTGCCAGCAGTGCCACATACATGAACACTGAAGCTTTCTTT CASSATYMNTEAFF - TRBV6-5 - TRBJ1-1
TGCAGCGTGACCGACAGGGGGAACACCGGGGAGCTGTTTTTT CSVTDRGNTGELFF - TRBV29-1 TRBD1 TRBJ2-2
TGTGCCAGCAGTTACTCCCTAACAGGGGCCCAGTACTTC CASSYSLTGAQYF - TRBV6-5 TRBD1 TRBJ2-7
TGTGCCAGTAGTATAGATCGGTGGGCTAATACGCAGTATTTT CASSIDRWANTQYF once TRBV19 - TRBJ2-3
TGCGCCAGCAGCTTGGCCTTACAGGGGGCCAAAAACATTCAGTACTTC CASSLALQGAKNIQYF - TRBV5-1 TRBD1 TRBJ2-4
TGTGCCAGCTCACCATGGGGAGGGGCCGGGGACTTGACTGAAGCTTTCTTT CASSPWGGAGDLTEAFF - TRBV18 - TRBJ1-1
TGTGCCAGCAGTACATCTCCTCGGACTACTAATTCACCCCTCCACTTT CASSTSPRTTNSPLHF - TRBV2 - TRBJ1-6
TGTGCCAGCAGCTTAACGGGACACGATAATTCACCCCTCCACTTT CASSLTGHDNSPLHF - TRBV7-8 - TRBJ1-6
TGTGCCAGCAGTTACCAAGGTAGTGGGACCTACGAGCAGTACTTC CASSYQGSGTYEQYF - TRBV6-5 - TRBJ2-7
TGCGCCAGCAGTGCAGGGGGGAGCACAGATACGCAGTATTTT CASSAGGSTDTQYF - TRBV10-1 - TRBJ2-3
TGTGCCAGCAGCACCTCGACAGGGGGCCCCCCAACTAATGAAAAACTGTTTTTT CASSTSTGGPPTNEKLFF - TRBV5-4 TRBD1 TRBJ1-4
TGTGCCAGCAGTGTCCCGGGACTAATCTACCTTCCCACAGATACGCAGTATTTT CASSVPGLIYLPTDTQYF - TRBV6-1 TRBD2 TRBJ2-3
TGTGCCAGCAGCCCACGGCGCACAGATACGCAGTATTTT CASSPRRTDTQYF - TRBV13 - TRBJ2-3
TGTGCCAGCAGCACGGGACTAGCGGGAAGAGGAGAGACCCAGTACTTC CASSTGLAGRGETQYF - TRBV5-4 TRBD2 TRBJ2-5
TGTGCCTGGAGTATTCTCACTGGGTTCGGGCGGAGCACAGATACGCAGTATTTT CAWSILTGFGRSTDTQYF once TRBV30 - TRBJ2-3
TGTGCCAGCAGCCCCGGGACTAGCGGATGGGTAGATACGCAGTATTTT CASSPGTSGWVDTQYF - TRBV27 TRBD2 TRBJ2-3
TGTGCCAGCTGCCGGGACAGCGCCTACGAGCAGTACTTC CASCRDSAYEQYF once TRBV6-1 TRBD1 TRBJ2-7
TGTGCCAGCAGCTTGTTAGCGAAGAGCACAGATACGCAGTATTTT CASSLLAKSTDTQYF - TRBV5-8 - TRBJ2-3
TGTGCCAGCAGCACCCCTCAAGGGGCCGGAGAGACCCAGTACTTC CASSTPQGAGETQYF - TRBV5-4 - TRBJ2-5
TGTGCTAGTGGTTTCAACGACAGAGTCGGCTCCTACGAGCAGTACTTC CASGFNDRVGSYEQYF - TRBV12-5 - TRBJ2-7
TGTGCCACCGGGACAGGCGATCAGCCCCAGCATTTT CATGTGDQPQHF - TRBV28 TRBD1 TRBJ1-5
TGTGCCAGCAGTGGTATAGGCGGTCGGCGTGGAGCTTTCTTT CASSGIGGRRGAFF once TRBV2 - TRBJ1-1
TGTGCCTGGAGTGTCTCAGGGTACTCTAATGAAAAACTGTTTTTT CAWSVSGYSNEKLFF - TRBV30 - TRBJ1-4
TGCGCCAGCAGCCCCGGCGGGCCAGGGGAAAAACTGTTTTTT CASSPGGPGEKLFF - TRBV10-1 - TRBJ1-4
TGTGCCAGCAGTTCCCAGGAGGGAACACCCCTCCACTTT CASSSQEGTPLHF - TRBV7-9 - TRBJ1-6
TGTGCTAGTGTTTCGAGCGGGGGCGGTTCACCCCTCCACTTT CASVSSGGGSPLHF - TRBV12-5 - TRBJ1-6
TGCGCCAGCAGCCAAGGGACTAGCGGGAGTCGGGGCGGGGAGCTGTTTTTT CASSQGTSGSRGGELFF - TRBV4-3 TRBD2 TRBJ2-2